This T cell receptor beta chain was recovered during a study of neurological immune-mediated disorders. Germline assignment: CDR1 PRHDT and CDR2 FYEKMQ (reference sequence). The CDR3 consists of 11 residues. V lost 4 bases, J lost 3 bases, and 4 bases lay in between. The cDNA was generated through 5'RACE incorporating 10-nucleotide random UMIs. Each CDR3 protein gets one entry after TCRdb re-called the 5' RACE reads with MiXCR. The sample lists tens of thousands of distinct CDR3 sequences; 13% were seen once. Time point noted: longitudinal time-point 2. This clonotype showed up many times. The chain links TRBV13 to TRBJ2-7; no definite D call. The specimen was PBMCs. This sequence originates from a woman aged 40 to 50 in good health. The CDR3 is CASSSNYEQYF. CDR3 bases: TGTGCCAGCAGCTCCAACTACGAGCAGTACTTC. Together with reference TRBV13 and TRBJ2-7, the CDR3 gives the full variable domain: AAGVIQSPRHLIKEKRETATLKCYPIPRHDTVYWYQQGPGQDPQFLISFYEKMQSDKGSIPDRFSAQQFSDYHSELNMSSLELGDSALYFCASSSNYEQYFGPGTRLTVT.